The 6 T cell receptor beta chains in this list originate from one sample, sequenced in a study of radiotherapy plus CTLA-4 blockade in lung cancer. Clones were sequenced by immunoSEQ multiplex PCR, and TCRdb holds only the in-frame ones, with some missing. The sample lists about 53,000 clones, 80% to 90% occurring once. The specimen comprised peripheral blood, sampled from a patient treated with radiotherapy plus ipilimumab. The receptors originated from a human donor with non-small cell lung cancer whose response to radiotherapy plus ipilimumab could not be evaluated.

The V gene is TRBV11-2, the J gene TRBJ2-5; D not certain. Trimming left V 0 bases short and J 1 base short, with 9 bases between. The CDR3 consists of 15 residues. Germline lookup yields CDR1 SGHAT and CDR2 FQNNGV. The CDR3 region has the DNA TGTGCCAGCAGCTTAGATCGTCGGAGCCAAGAGACCCAGTACTTC. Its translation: CASSLDRRSQETQYF.

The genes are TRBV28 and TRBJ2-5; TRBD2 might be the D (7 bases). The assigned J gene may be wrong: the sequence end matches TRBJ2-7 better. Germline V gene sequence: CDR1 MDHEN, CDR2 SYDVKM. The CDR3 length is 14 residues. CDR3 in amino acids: CASSLGGGLYEQYF. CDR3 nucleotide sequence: TGTGCCAGCAGTTTAGGCGGGGGCCTCTACGAGCAGTACTTC.

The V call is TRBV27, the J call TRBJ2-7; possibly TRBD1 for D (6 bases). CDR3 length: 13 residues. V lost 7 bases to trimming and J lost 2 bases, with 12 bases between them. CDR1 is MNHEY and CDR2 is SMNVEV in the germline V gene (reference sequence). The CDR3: CASIGGPTYEQYF. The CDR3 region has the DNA TGTGCCAGCATTGGGGGCCCCACCTACGAGCAGTACTTC.

CDR3 in amino acids: CATTLGSLRAGELFF. For the CDR3, the DNA is TGTGCCACTACTTTAGGGTCTCTCAGGGCCGGGGAGCTGTTTTTT. V and J are TRBV28 and TRBJ2-2, with D possibly being TRBD1 (5 bases). Trimming stripped 10 bases from V and 6 bases from J, with 21 bases between. The germline CDR1 and CDR2 sequences are MDHEN and SYDVKM. The CDR3 is 15 residues long.

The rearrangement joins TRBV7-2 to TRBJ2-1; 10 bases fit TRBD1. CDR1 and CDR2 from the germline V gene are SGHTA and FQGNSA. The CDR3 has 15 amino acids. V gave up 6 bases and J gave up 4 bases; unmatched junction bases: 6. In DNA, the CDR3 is TGTGCCAGCAGTTCCGGGACAGGGGCATACAATGAGCAGTTCTTC. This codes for CASSSGTGAYNEQFF.

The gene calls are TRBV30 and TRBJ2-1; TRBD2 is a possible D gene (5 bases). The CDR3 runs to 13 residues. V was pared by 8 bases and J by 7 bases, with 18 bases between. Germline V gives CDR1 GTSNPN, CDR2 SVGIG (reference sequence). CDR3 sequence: CAGTRSLTNEQFF. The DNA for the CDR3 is TGTGCCGGAACTAGGTCCCTAACGAATGAGCAGTTCTTC.